This T cell receptor (beta chain) is drawn from a study of identical twins (dated by TCRdb to between 2015 and 2016). In terms of the full investigation: To test whether fetal clonotypes persist, this study deep-sequenced TCR alpha and beta repertoires from monozygotic twins, from unrelated adults of various ages, and from cord blood. Replicate twin experiments were performed at different times using different library preparation protocols to rule out contamination.

CDR1 and CDR2 were assigned from the germline V gene as MNHNS and SASEGT. Relative to germline, V is 3 bases shorter and J is 2 bases shorter, with 8 bases between their ends. The CDR3 starts with the cysteine, ends with the phenylalanine, and has 14 residues. Left in the record is the CDR3 DNA by itself, 42 bases read in frame from the first base. Beyond this particular receptor, the publication reports: Fewer insertions were carried by abundant cord blood beta clonotypes; a weaker similar trend was observed in young adult naive repertoires, while no such trend was observed in memory repertoires. Compared with coincidental sharing between unrelated individuals, an excess of low generation-probability sequences was observed among out-of-frame TCR alpha sequences shared between twins. Zero-insertion analyses could be partly confounded by invariant T cells such as MAIT and iNKT, although diverse VJ usage argued against such confounding for most clonotypes. Recombination models systematically underestimated out-of-frame TCR alpha sharing in monozygotic twins but agreed with sharing between unrelated individuals. The excess sharing between twins in beta out-of-frame sequences was weaker because fewer shared sequences reduced the signal-to-noise ratio. Because the same donors could not be followed over many years, the conclusions depended on cross-sectional statistical analysis.

Every donor was a healthy Caucasian. The twin cohort consisted of three pairs of female monozygotic twins, all aged about 18 to 29 years. Peripheral blood mononuclear cells were the source from which RNA for the TCR libraries was isolated. Comments on this clonotype: Its antigen is not yet known. Base qualities are not recorded, but no much larger clone differs from it by a single base.

Library generation was performed with 5' RACE. Sequencer: Illumina HiSeq 2000. Template switching introduced a universal primer binding site; the final cDNA contained a unique molecular identifier, enabling accurate counting of TCR cDNA molecules. Specific primers in the conserved constant-segment region were used to synthesize first-strand cDNA for the TCR alpha and beta chains. To control for contamination, every cDNA library carried two barcodes: a SMART-Mk sample barcode plus Illumina barcodes. TruSeq adapter sequences along with Illumina sample barcodes were introduced in two successive PCR steps. The Illumina HiSeq platform was used with custom primers to sequence TCR alpha and beta cDNA libraries. The published analysis was carried out like this. MiGEC processed the raw reads to extract unique molecular identifiers, while MiXCR was used to determine the CDR3 positions. Recombination models were inferred per individual with the repgenHMM and IGoR tools using an EM algorithm. Shared clonotype analysis was performed with the tcR package in R, normalizing sharing by the product of cloneset sizes. Out-of-frame nonproductive sequences were analyzed to study raw recombination free of thymic and clonal selection effects. TCRdb trimmed public reads at Q25 via fastp, called clones via MiXCR and kept in-frame beta chains. When rows share a CDR3 protein, they turn into one entry using the most common DNA and genes. The V and J calls shown here were made by TCRdb, not taken from the authors' results. This sample comprises about 890,000 distinct CDR3 sequences, more than 9% of them detected only once. The top ten constitute around 1.5% of the sample.

These data also featured in a second study, about yellow fever vaccine responses in identical twins. As that second paper reports: The authors reported that the T cell response to vaccination in identical twins appeared partly convergent and partly personalized. The study precisely tracked vaccine-responding T cell clones in identical twins.

Recombination connected TRBV6-1 to TRBJ1-5; no D segment can be confidently identified. The sequenced sample consisted of PBMCs. The clonotype comes from a woman younger than 35 in good health. The base sequence is TGTGCCAGCAGTGATAGCCAGCGCAATCAGCCCCAGCATTTT. Translated, it reads CASSDSQRNQPQHF.